Sequencing of this TCR beta chain was carried out in a study of brain metastases from non-small cell lung cancer. Study-level results: Compared with their matched primary tumors, approximately 60% of brain metastases showed expanded T-cell clones. Fewer infiltrating T cells were found in brain metastases than primaries.

Germline assignment: CDR1 LNHDA and CDR2 SQIVND (reference sequence). This CDR3 contains 13 residues. V trimming: 5 bases; J trimming: 2 bases; junction bases outside the gene matches: 2. As regards this clone: What it binds is not known.

Profiled with immunoSEQ multiplex PCR; TCRdb holds only in-frame clones, not every one. The sample consists of about 4,300 clones, about 80% of them appearing once. The chain combines TRBV19 with TRBJ2-5; TRBD2 matches 7 bases. The TCR comes from a donor at least 40 years old with non-small cell lung cancer. The material sequenced was primary lung tumor tissue. CDR3 sequence reads: CASSLAVQETQYF. The CDR3 DNA sequence: TGTGCCAGTAGTCTAGCGGTACAAGAGACCCAGTACTTC.